This T cell receptor (beta chain) appears in the sequencing data of a study of glioma-infiltrating T cells after dendritic cell vaccination. Germline V gene lookup returns CDR1 MNHEY and CDR2 SVGAGI. Trimming stripped 5 bases from V and 4 bases from J, with 15 bases between. The CDR3 runs to 15 residues. Profiled with immunoSEQ multiplex PCR; TCRdb holds only in-frame clones, not every one. The data hold roughly 85,000 clones, with 85% observed a single time. Time point specified: after dendritic cell vaccination, including at tumor progression/relapse. The receptor was derived from a human donor with glioblastoma. Source: blood, taken after dendritic cell vaccination. The chain employs TRBV6-5 and TRBJ1-5; D is uncertain. The chain's CDR3 is CASSPEGSWNQPQHF. The CDR3 region has the DNA TGTGCCAGCAGTCCCGAGGGCAGTTGGAATCAGCCCCAGCATTTT.